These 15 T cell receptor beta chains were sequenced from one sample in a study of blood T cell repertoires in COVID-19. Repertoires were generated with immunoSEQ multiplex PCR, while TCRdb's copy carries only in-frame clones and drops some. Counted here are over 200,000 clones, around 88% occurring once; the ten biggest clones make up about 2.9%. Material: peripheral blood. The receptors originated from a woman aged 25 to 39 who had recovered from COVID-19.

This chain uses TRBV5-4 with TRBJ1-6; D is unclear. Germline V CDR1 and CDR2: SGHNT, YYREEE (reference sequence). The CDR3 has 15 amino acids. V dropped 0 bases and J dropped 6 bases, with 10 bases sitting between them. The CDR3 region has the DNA TGTGCCAGCAGCTTGGAAGGTAGGAGTAATTCACCCCTCCACTTT. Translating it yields CASSLEGRSNSPLHF.

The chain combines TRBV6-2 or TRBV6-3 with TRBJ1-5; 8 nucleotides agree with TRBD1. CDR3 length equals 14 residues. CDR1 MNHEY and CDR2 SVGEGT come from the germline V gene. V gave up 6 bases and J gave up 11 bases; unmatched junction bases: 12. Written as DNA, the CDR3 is TGTGCCAGCAGCGACGGACAGGGTTTTGATTCCCAGCATTTT. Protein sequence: CASSDGQGFDSQHF.

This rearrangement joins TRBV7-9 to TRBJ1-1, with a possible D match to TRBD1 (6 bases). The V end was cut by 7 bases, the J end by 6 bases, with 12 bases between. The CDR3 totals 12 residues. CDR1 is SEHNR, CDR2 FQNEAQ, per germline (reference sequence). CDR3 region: CASTSGAPEAFF. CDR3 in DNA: TGTGCCAGCACCTCAGGGGCCCCTGAAGCTTTCTTT. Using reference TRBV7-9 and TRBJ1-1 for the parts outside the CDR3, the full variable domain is DTGVSQNPRHKITKRGQNVTFRCDPISEHNRLYWYRQTLGQGPEFLTYFQNEAQLEKSRLLSDRFSAERPKGSFSTLEIQRTEQGDSAMYLCASTSGAPEAFFGQGTRLTVV.

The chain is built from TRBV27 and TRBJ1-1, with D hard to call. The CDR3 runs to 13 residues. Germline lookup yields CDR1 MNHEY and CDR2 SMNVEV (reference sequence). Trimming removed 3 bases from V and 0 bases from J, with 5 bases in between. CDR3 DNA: TGTGCCAGCAGTTTTTCGTTGAACACTGAAGCTTTCTTT. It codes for CASSFSLNTEAFF.

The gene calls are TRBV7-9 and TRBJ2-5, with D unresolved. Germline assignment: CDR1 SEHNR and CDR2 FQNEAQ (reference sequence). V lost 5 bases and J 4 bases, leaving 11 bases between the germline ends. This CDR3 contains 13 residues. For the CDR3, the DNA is TGTGCCAGCAGCCTTCTTTCGGGAGAGACCCAGTACTTC. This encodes CASSLLSGETQYF.

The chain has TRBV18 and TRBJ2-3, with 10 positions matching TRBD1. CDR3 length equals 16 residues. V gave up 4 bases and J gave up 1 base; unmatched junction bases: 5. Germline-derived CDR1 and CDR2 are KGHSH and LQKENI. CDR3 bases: TGTGCCAGCTCACGCAGGACAGGGGGAGGCACAGATACGCAGTATTTT. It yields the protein CASSRRTGGGTDTQYF.

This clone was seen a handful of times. The CDR3: CASSVRGGLGDSEQFF. CDR3 nucleotides: TGTGCCAGCAGCGTACGGGGCGGGCTAGGGGACTCTGAGCAGTTCTTC. This chain connects TRBV7-3 to TRBJ2-1; TRBD2 might be the D (6 bases). Trimming removed 5 bases at V and 9 bases at J, with 23 bases between. Germline-derived CDR1 and CDR2 are SGHTA and FQGTGA. The CDR3 consists of 16 residues.

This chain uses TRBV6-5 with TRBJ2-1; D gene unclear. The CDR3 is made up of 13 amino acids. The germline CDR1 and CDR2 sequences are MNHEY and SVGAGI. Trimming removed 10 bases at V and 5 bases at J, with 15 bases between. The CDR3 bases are TGTGCCACACGACGAGGAACGGACAATGAGCAGTTCTTC. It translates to CATRRGTDNEQFF.

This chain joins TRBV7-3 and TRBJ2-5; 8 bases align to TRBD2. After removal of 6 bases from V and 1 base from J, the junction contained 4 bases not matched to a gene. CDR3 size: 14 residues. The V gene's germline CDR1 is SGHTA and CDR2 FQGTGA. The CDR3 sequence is CASSPAGAQETQYF. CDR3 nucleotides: TGTGCCAGCAGTCCAGCGGGGGCCCAAGAGACCCAGTACTTC.

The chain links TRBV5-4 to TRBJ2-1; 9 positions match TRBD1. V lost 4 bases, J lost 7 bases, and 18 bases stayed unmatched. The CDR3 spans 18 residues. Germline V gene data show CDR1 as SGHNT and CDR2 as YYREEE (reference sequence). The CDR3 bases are TGTGCCAGCAGCCACGACACAGGGGGCAACCCCCAGGGGAATGAGCAGTTCTTC. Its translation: CASSHDTGGNPQGNEQFF.

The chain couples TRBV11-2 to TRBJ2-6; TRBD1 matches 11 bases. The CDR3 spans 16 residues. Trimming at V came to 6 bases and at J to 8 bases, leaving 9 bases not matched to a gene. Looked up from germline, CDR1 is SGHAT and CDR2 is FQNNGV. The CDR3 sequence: CASSYPRDRGSNVLTF. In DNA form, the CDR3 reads TGTGCCAGCAGTTACCCCCGGGACAGGGGGTCCAACGTCCTGACTTTC.

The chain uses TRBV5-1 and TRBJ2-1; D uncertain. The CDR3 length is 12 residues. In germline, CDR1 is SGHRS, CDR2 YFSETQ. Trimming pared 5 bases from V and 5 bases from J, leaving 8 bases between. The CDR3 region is CASRVAHNEQFF. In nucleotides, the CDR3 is TGCGCCAGCAGGGTCGCGCACAATGAGCAGTTCTTC. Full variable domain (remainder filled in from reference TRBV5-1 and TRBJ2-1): KAGVTQTPRYLIKTRGQQVTLSCSPISGHRSVSWYQQTPGQGLQFLFEYFSETQRNKGNFPGRFSGRQFSNSRSEMNVSTLELGDSALYLCASRVAHNEQFFGPGTRLTVL.

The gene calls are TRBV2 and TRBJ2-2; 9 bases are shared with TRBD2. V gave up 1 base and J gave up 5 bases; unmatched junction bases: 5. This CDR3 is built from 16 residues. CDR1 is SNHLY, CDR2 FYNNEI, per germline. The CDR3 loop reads CASSEGLAGKTGELFF. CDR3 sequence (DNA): TGTGCCAGCAGTGAAGGGCTAGCGGGGAAAACCGGGGAGCTGTTTTTT.

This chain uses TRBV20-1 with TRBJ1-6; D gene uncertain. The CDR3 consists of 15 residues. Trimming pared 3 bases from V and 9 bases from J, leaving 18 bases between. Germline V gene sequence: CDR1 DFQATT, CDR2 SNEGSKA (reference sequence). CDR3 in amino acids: CSASSSRGGASPLHF. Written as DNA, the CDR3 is TGCAGTGCTAGTTCAAGCCGGGGAGGTGCTTCACCCCTCCACTTT.

CDR3 protein: CASSYAGHTMSTQYF. The CDR3 nucleotides are TGTGCCAGCAGTTACGCCGGTCACACTATGTCAACCCAGTACTTC. The J gene is TRBJ2-5, the V gene TRBV6-2 or TRBV6-3; D gene uncertain. CDR1 is MNHEY and CDR2 is SVGEGT in the germline V gene. The CDR3 has 15 residues. V was trimmed by 2 bases and J by 8 bases, leaving 18 bases between them.